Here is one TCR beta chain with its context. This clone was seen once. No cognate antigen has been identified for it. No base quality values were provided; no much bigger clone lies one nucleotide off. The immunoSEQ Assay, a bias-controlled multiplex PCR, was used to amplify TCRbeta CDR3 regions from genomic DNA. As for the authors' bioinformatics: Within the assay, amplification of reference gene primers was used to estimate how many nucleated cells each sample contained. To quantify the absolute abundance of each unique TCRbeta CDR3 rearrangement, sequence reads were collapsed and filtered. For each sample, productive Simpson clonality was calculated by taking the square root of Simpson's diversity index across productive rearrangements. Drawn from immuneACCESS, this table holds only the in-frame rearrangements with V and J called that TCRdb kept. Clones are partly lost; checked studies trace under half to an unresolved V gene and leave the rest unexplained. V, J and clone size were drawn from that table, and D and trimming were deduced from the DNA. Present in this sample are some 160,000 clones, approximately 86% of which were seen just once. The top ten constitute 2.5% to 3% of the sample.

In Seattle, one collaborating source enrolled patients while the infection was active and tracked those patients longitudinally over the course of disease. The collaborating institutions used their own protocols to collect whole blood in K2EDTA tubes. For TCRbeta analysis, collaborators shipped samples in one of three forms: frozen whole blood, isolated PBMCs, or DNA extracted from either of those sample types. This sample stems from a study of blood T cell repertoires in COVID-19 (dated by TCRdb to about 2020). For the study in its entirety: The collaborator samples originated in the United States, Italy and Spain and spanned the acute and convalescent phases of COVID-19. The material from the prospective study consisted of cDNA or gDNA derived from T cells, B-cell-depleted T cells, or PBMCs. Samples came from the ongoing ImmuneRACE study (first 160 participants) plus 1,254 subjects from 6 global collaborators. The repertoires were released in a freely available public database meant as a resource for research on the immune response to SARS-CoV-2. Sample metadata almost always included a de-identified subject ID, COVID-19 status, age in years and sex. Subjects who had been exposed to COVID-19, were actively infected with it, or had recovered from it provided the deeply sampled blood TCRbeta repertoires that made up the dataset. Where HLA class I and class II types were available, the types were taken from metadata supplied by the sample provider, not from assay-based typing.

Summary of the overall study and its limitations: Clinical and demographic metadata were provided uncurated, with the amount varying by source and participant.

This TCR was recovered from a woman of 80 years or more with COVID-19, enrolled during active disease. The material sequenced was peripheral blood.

DNA sequence: TGTGCCAGCAGTCATAGCGGCGGCTATGACATTCAGTACTTC. This gives the protein CASSHSGGYDIQYF. Recombination connected TRBV11-2 to TRBJ2-4, with a weak D call of TRBD2 (6 bases match). The germline V gene specifies SGHAT as CDR1 and FQNNGV as CDR2. Trimming removed 6 bases from V and 8 bases from J, leaving 17 bases between the germline ends. The CDR3 goes from the cysteine to the phenylalanine over 14 residues. Kept here is only the CDR3 DNA, which spans 42 bases and is read in frame from base 1.